The 24 T cell receptor beta chains below come from one sample, sequenced in a study of T cells expressing NK-cell markers. TCRdb re-called the 5' RACE reads and catalogs CDR3 proteins one per entry, DNA excluded. In all, the sample yields 20,000 to 25,000 distinct CDR3 sequences. Sequences were obtained from blood T cells: a sorted CD56 or NKG2C T cell subset, CD4+ or CD8+ T cells, or bulk PBMC T cells (not recorded which). The origin of the receptors is a man aged 18-70 years in good health.

The V and J genes are TRBV20-1 and TRBJ1-5; as DNA is missing, the TRBD1 call by TCRdb cannot be tested. This CDR3 comprises 14 residues. Germline loops: CDR1 DFQATT, CDR2 SNEGSKA (reference sequence). CDR3 sequence reads: CSAQGAYSNQPQHF.

This chain connects TRBV6-1 to TRBJ2-5; TCRdb outputs TRBD2, but without DNA this stays unchecked. The CDR3 contains 15 residues. CDR1 MNHNS and CDR2 SASEGT come from the germline V gene. The CDR3 spells CASSPGLAGQETQYF.

V gene TRBV7-9 combines with J gene TRBJ2-5; TCRdb gives TRBD1 as the D gene, but with no DNA this cannot be confirmed. Germline V gene sequence: CDR1 SEHNR, CDR2 FQNEAQ (reference sequence). CDR3 size: 13 residues. The CDR3 region is CASDLAGRETQYF.

This chain uses TRBV12-3 or TRBV12-4 with TRBJ2-7; the TCRdb D gene call, TRBD1, has no DNA to confirm it. The CDR3 runs to 15 residues. The CDR3 protein is CASSFQGTVSYEQYF.

The chain combines TRBV7-9 with TRBJ1-2; no DNA is available, so the TRBD1 call from TCRdb remains unchecked. Germline V gene data show CDR1 as SEHNR and CDR2 as FQNEAQ (reference sequence). The CDR3 has 12 residues. CDR3 region: CASTPSLKGYTF.

J is TRBJ2-5 and V is TRBV5-6; TCRdb gives TRBD1 as the D gene, but with no DNA this cannot be confirmed. Per germline, CDR1 SGHDT and CDR2 YYEEEE. This CDR3 has 15 amino acids. CDR3 region: CASSLAGGGEETQYF.

The V gene is TRBV29-1, the J gene TRBJ2-1; the D call of TRBD2 rests on TCRdb alone, since no DNA is present to check it. Germline CDR1 reads SQVTM; CDR2 reads ANQGSEA. CDR3 length: 17 residues. The CDR3: CSVGPILREVSYNEQFF.

The CDR3 spells CSALTRTSGGVTDTQYF. This chain joins TRBV20-1 and TRBJ2-3; the D gene TCRdb calls, TRBD2, cannot be checked with no DNA. Germline CDR1 DFQATT, CDR2 SNEGSKA (reference sequence). This CDR3 is 17 amino acids long.

V usage is TRBV20-1 and J usage is TRBJ1-2; there is no DNA to check the TCRdb D call of TRBD1. CDR3 length: 13 residues. Germline lookup yields CDR1 DFQATT and CDR2 SNEGSKA (reference sequence). CDR3 loop: CSARDRGNYGYTF.

The V gene is TRBV11-3, the J gene TRBJ2-1; TCRdb selects TRBD2, and the lack of DNA leaves this call unchecked. This CDR3 is 15 amino acids long. CDR1 and CDR2 from the germline V gene are SGHNT and YENEEA. The CDR3 region is CASSLGGLATNEQFF.

The J gene is TRBJ1-2, the V gene TRBV6-5; no DNA is available, so the TRBD1 call from TCRdb remains unchecked. Germline V gene lookup returns CDR1 MNHEY and CDR2 SVGAGI. This CDR3 has 17 amino acids. CDR3 amino acids: CASSYLPNRGRDYGYTF.

This CDR3 reads CASSGGTSGGHPQRYEQYF. This chain links TRBV25-1 with TRBJ2-7; the D call of TRBD2 rests on TCRdb alone, since no DNA is present to check it. Germline-derived CDR1 and CDR2 are MGHDK and SYGVNS. The CDR3 contains 19 residues.

This chain connects TRBV24-1 to TRBJ2-1. This CDR3 spans 16 amino acids. CDR1 KGHDR and CDR2 SFDVKD come from the germline V gene. The CDR3 loop reads CATSDPQGNSYNEQFF.

The gene calls are TRBV4-3 and TRBJ2-7; there is no DNA to check the TCRdb D call of TRBD1. Germline V lookup: CDR1 LGHNA, CDR2 YSLEER. This CDR3 has 15 residues. CDR3: CASSQDWTGGNEQYF.

This chain joins TRBV14 and TRBJ2-7. Germline loops: CDR1 SGHDN, CDR2 FVKESK. CDR3 length equals 17 residues. CDR3 residues: CASSEAERHLLPSEQYF.

The rearrangement joins TRBV7-2 to TRBJ2-2; TCRdb's D call, TRBD1, is unchecked because there is no DNA. CDR1 is SGHTA, CDR2 FQGNSA, per germline. CDR3 size: 17 residues. The chain's CDR3 is CASSLRGAGLLTGELFF. Combining the CDR3 with reference TRBV7-2 and TRBJ2-2 gives the whole variable domain GAGVSQSPSNKVTEKGKDVELRCDPISGHTALYWYRQSLGQGLEFLIYFQGNSAPDKSGLPSDRFSAERTGGSVSTLTIQRTQQEDSAVYLCASSLRGAGLLTGELFFGEGSRLTVL.

The genes are TRBV25-1 and TRBJ1-2; TCRdb indicates TRBD1, and absent DNA this call remains unverified. This CDR3 has 16 amino acids. The germline CDR1 and CDR2 sequences are MGHDK and SYGVNS. The CDR3 protein is CASSEGRTATNYGYTF.

This chain connects TRBV27 to TRBJ2-3; TCRdb's D call, TRBD2, is unchecked because there is no DNA. CDR3 length equals 16 residues. Germline V gene data show CDR1 as MNHEY and CDR2 as SMNVEV (reference sequence). CDR3 residues: CASSPRRLAGTDTQYF.

The chain employs TRBV28 and TRBJ2-3; the TCRdb call, TRBD2, lacks DNA for checking. CDR1 and CDR2 (germline): MDHEN, SYDVKM. The CDR3 covers 16 residues. CDR3 sequence reads: CASSLYKGGSTDTQYF. Full variable domain (outside the CDR3, taken from reference TRBV28 and TRBJ2-3): DVKVTQSSRYLVKRTGEKVFLECVQDMDHENMFWYRQDPGLGLRLIYFSYDVKMKEKGDIPEGYSVSREKKERFSLILESASTNQTSMYLCASSLYKGGSTDTQYFGPGTRLTVL.

The chain recombines TRBV15 with TRBJ2-5. The germline gives CDR1 LNHNV, CDR2 YYDKDF (reference sequence). This CDR3 contains 13 residues. The CDR3 here is CATSYAVSETQYF.

The genes are TRBV4-3 and TRBJ1-2; TCRdb reports TRBD1, a call that lacks DNA to check it against. The germline V gene encodes CDR1 LGHNA and CDR2 YSLEER. The CDR3 has 13 residues. CDR3 sequence: CASSQKGIYGYTF.

This sequence joins TRBV20-1 and TRBJ2-1; TCRdb outputs TRBD2, but without DNA this stays unchecked. The CDR3 runs 17 residues. Germline loops: CDR1 DFQATT, CDR2 SNEGSKA (reference sequence). The CDR3 sequence is CSARDLLTSGSRNEQFF.

The chain carries TRBV7-9 and TRBJ2-7; TCRdb indicates TRBD1, and absent DNA this call remains unverified. The CDR3 spans 16 residues. Germline CDR1 is SEHNR and CDR2 is FQNEAQ (reference sequence). The CDR3 protein is CASSLASGQGPYEQYF.

The chain couples TRBV6-1 to TRBJ2-5; TCRdb proposes TRBD2, but this gene call is untestable without DNA. Germline lookup yields CDR1 MNHNS and CDR2 SASEGT. CDR3 size: 14 residues. The CDR3 sequence: CASRLSGGQETQYF.